This T cell receptor beta chain was sequenced in a study of metastatic and nonmetastatic thyroid tumors. Study results and limitations: Versus benign nodules, malignant thyroid tumors reportedly had significantly higher TCR beta diversity, in blood and tumor.

All patients were untreated before thyroid surgery. CDR3 length: 14 amino acids. The V gene's germline CDR1 is MNHNS and CDR2 SASEGT. Per the original data handling: Variation in CDR3 across clinicopathological groups served as the basis for constructing a distant-metastasis classifier in papillary thyroid cancer. With MiXCR, TCRdb reprocessed the PCR reads. The V and J calls reflect TCRdb's pipeline rather than the authors' work. The sample has under 35,000 clones; roughly 19% are singletons. To note about this clone: Its antigen is still unknown. The junction and the germline gene differ at one end; a read error may be behind it.

This TCR came from a female donor with papillary thyroid cancer or a benign thyroid nodule (not recorded which). Some clones in this sample may be carry-over from other donors' samples. Sequenced material: blood. The rearrangement joins TRBV6-1 to TRBJ2-7; D may be TRBD1 (5 bases). The CDR3: CVSSERGIYYEQYF. For the CDR3, the DNA is TGTGTCAGCAGTGAAAGGGGCATCTACTACGAGCAGTACTTC.